Below, 2 T cell receptor beta chains from the same sample are listed, as sequenced in a study of blood T cell repertoires in COVID-19. Clones were sequenced by immunoSEQ multiplex PCR, and TCRdb holds only the in-frame ones, with some missing. The table lists about 200,000 clones, 80% to 90% of them singletons, with about 10% in the top ten. Sample: PBMCs or T cells enriched from blood (not recorded which). These TCRs come from a man aged 35 to 55 who had recovered from COVID-19.

The rearrangement joins TRBV15 to TRBJ1-4; no firm D call. Trimming took 0 bases from V and 2 from J, leaving 7 bases between them. CDR1 and CDR2 (germline): LNHNV, YYDKDF (reference sequence). The CDR3 covers 15 residues. CDR3 sequence: CATSRDRGTNEKLFF. The CDR3 DNA reads as TGTGCCACCAGCAGAGATAGAGGGACTAATGAAAAACTGTTTTTT. The full variable domain, in which reference TRBV15 and TRBJ1-4 provide the parts outside the CDR3, is DAMVIQNPRYQVTQFGKPVTLSCSQTLNHNVMYWYQQKSSQAPKLLFHYYDKDFNNEADTPDNFQSRRPNTSFCFLDIRSPGLGDTAMYLCATSRDRGTNEKLFFGSGTQLSVL.

The rearrangement uses TRBV6-2 or TRBV6-3 and TRBJ2-1; 12 positions match TRBD2. V was clipped by 5 bases and J by 4 bases; unmatched bases: 6. Per germline, CDR1 MNHEY and CDR2 SVGEGT. The CDR3 consists of 16 residues. CDR3 amino acids: CASSQFGLAGYNEQFF. CDR3 in DNA: TGTGCCAGCAGTCAATTCGGACTAGCGGGATACAATGAGCAGTTCTTC.